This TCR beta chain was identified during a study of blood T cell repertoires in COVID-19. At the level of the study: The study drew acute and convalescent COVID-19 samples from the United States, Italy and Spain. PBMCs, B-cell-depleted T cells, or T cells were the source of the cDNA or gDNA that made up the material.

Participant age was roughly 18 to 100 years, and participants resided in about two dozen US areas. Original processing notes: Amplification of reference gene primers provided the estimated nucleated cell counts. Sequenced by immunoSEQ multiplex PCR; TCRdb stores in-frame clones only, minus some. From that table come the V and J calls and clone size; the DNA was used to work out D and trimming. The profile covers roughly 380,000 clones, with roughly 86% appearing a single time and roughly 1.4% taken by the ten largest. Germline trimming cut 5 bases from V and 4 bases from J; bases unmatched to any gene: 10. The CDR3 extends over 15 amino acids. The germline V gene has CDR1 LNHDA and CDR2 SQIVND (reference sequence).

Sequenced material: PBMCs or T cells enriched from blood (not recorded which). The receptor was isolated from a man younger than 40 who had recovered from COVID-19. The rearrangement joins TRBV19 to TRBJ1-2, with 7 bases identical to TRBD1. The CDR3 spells CASSLTGNIPYGYTF. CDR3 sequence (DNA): TGTGCCAGTAGTCTGACAGGGAATATCCCCTATGGCTACACCTTC.